The table lists the clone carrying this T cell receptor beta chain with a count of one. Its target is not known. This record comes from a study of CD8+CD57+ T cells in acquired aplastic anemia. Turning to the study itself: Quantities of DNA derived from sorted CD4+ and CD8+ cells averaged approximately 3.3 ug. Findings of the study overall: The CD8+ Simpson's diversity of patients and controls was not significantly different. Patients shared 25 to 35 CD8+ CDR3 sequences with controls.

The authors sequenced patients whose flow cytometry had shown CD8+CD57+ cell expansion. The study sampled blood from patients who had received no therapy. The CDR3 sequence is 15 residues long. The ends were cut back, 6 bases at V and 14 bases at J, with 28 bases in the middle. The germline CDR1 and CDR2 sequences are SEHNR and FQNEAQ (reference sequence). Researchers used genomic DNA as the template to profile TCR beta VDJ and CDR3. TCRdb itself ran the reads through MiXCR, one entry per CDR3 protein. This sample has more than 250,000 distinct CDR3 sequences; roughly 82% occur once, and the top ten carry roughly 42%.

This TCR derives from a human donor with aplastic anemia. The sequencing sample was made of sorted CD4+, CD8+, or CD8+CD57+ T cells (not recorded which) from PBMCs. The genes are TRBV7-9 and TRBJ1-1; TRBD1 is a possible D gene (6 bases). The CDR3 here is CASRVARQGHSEQFF. DNA of the CDR3: TGTGCCAGCAGGGTTGCCCGGCAGGGACATTCCGAGCAGTTCTTT.